This entry features one T cell receptor beta chain sequence. Its antigen is unknown. Data came from immunoSEQ multiplex PCR; TCRdb stores just in-frame clones and leaves some out. The sample carries several thousand clones, 74% recorded once. The data stem from a study of chemoradiotherapy in HPV16-positive cancers. General study findings and limits: During treatment, candidate HPV-specific clones and E7-related motifs expanded in tumor.

Germline V gene lookup returns CDR1 LNHDA and CDR2 SQIVND (reference sequence). The CDR3 is made up of 12 amino acids. Trimming took 7 bases from V and 2 from J, leaving 9 bases between them. The chain recombines TRBV19 with TRBJ2-7, with D unresolved. The receptor was derived from a human donor with HPV-associated anogenital cancer. The sequencing used tumor tissue, collected from a patient who underwent chemoradiotherapy. CDR3 sequence reads: CASKEGPYEQYF. The CDR3 nucleotides read TGTGCCAGTAAGGAAGGTCCCTACGAGCAGTACTTC.